This T cell receptor (beta chain) originates from a study of blood T cells in healthy people across ages. Whole-study findings and limits: Strongly correlated with naive T cell percentage was TCR beta diversity. Researchers deemed the diversity estimates from one million T cells underestimates.

Remarks on this clonotype: The antigen remains unidentified.

Total RNA was isolated from each sample in quantities of at least 6 micrograms. Primed by a sample-barcoded 5' primer and a J-beta primer mix, a second PCR proceeded for about 7 to 11 cycles. Carrying 12 random nucleotides, a template-switch adaptor labeled each individual cDNA molecule. TCRdb passed the 5' RACE reads through MiXCR, listing each CDR3 protein once. The sample carries fewer than 900,000 distinct CDR3 sequences, roughly 43% recorded once. The CDR3 is 13 amino acids. The V gene's germline CDR1 is SQVTM and CDR2 ANQGSEA. V was pared by 6 bases and J by 4 bases, with 15 bases between. V usage is TRBV29-1 and J usage is TRBJ1-1; the D is unclear. The sequenced sample was blood. The receptor was derived from a woman aged 55 to 70 in good health. The CDR3 loop reads CSVATWSGTEAFF. The CDR3 region has the DNA TGCAGCGTGGCAACCTGGTCGGGCACTGAAGCTTTCTTT.